This T cell receptor beta chain stems from a study of blood T cell repertoires in COVID-19. Turning to the study itself: Whether acute or convalescent, the COVID-19 samples came from the United States, Italy and Spain. T cells, B-cell-depleted T cells, or PBMCs supplied cDNA or gDNA.

As originally analysed: Scientists estimated how many nucleated cells there were by amplifying reference gene primers. Produced via immunoSEQ multiplex PCR; TCRdb's table is partial and in-frame only. The DNA gave D and trimming, while V, J and clone size come from that table. The repertoire has fewer than 500,000 clones, approximately 77% of them found once; the top ten carry over 0.95%. The CDR3 extends over 13 amino acids. Trimming stripped 6 bases from V and 3 bases from J, with 11 bases between. Germline CDR1 and CDR2: MDHEN and SYDVKM. Sequenced sample: peripheral blood. The clonotype originates from a human donor with acute or convalescent COVID-19. The donor label of this sample is uncertain. The chain couples TRBV28 to TRBJ1-2; D ambiguous. CDR3 bases: TGTGCCAGCAGATACCGGCAGGACTATGGCTACACCTTC. Translation: CASRYRQDYGYTF.